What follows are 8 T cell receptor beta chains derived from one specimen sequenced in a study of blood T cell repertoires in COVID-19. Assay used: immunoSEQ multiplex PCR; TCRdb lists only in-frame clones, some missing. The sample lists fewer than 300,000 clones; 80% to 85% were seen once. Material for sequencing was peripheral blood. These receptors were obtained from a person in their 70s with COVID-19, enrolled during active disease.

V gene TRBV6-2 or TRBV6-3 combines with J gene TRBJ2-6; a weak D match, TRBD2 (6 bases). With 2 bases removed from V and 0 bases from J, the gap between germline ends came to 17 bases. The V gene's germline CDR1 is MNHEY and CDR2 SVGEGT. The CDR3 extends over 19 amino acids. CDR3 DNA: TGTGCCAGCAGTTACCCCCGCGGGGCGGGACGCTCTGGGGCCAACGTCCTGACTTTC. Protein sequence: CASSYPRGAGRSGANVLTF.

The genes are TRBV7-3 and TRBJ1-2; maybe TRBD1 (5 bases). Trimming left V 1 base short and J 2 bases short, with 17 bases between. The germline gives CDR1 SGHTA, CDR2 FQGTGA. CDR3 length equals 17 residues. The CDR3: CASSLMGGASINYGYTF. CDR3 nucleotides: TGTGCCAGCAGCTTAATGGGAGGGGCAAGTATCAACTATGGCTACACCTTC. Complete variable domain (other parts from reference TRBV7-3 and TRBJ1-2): GAGVSQTPSNKVTEKGKYVELRCDPISGHTALYWYRQSLGQGPEFLIYFQGTGAADDSGLPNDRFFAVRPEGSVSTLKIQRTERGDSAVYLCASSLMGGASINYGYTFGSGTRLTVV.

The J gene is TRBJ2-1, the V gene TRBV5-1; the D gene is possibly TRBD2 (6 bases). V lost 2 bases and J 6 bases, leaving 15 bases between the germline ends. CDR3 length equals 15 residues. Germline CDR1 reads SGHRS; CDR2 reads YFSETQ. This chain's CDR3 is CASSFYGSRVNEQFF. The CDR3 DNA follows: TGCGCCAGCAGCTTTTACGGGAGCAGAGTCAATGAGCAGTTCTTC. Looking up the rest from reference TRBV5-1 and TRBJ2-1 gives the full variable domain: KAGVTQTPRYLIKTRGQQVTLSCSPISGHRSVSWYQQTPGQGLQFLFEYFSETQRNKGNFPGRFSGRQFSNSRSEMNVSTLELGDSALYLCASSFYGSRVNEQFFGPGTRLTVL.

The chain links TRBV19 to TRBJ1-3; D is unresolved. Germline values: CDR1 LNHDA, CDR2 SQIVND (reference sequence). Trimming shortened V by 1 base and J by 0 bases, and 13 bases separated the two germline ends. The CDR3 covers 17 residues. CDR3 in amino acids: CASSIGFGGSSGNTIYF. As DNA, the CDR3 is TGTGCCAGTAGTATAGGTTTCGGCGGAAGCTCTGGAAACACCATATATTTT.

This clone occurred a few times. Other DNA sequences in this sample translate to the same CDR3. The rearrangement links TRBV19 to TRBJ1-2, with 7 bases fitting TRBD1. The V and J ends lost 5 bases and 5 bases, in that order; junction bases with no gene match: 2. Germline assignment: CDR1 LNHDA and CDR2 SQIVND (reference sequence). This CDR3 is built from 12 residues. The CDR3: CASSRDRYGYTF. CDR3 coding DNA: TGTGCCAGTAGTCGGGACAGATATGGCTACACCTTC.

As DNA, the CDR3 is TGTGCCAGTAGTATTCCCAGGGGGCCGGAGGCCGGGGAGCTGTTTTTT. It specifies CASSIPRGPEAGELFF. V is TRBV19 and J is TRBJ2-2, with 8 bases aligning to TRBD1. The CDR3 totals 16 residues. Germline values: CDR1 LNHDA, CDR2 SQIVND (reference sequence). The V and J ends lost 3 bases and 6 bases, in that order; junction bases with no gene match: 9.

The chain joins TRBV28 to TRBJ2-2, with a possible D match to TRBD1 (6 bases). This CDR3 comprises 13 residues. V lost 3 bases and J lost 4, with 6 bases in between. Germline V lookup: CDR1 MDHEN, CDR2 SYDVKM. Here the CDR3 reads CASSLGATGELFF. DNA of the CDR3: TGTGCCAGCAGTTTGGGGGCCACCGGGGAGCTGTTTTTT.

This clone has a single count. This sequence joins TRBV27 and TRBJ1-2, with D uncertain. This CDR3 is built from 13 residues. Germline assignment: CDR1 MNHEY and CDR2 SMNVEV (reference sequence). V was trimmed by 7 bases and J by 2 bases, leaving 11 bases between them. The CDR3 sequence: CASMPSGNYGYTF. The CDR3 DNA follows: TGTGCCAGCATGCCATCAGGAAACTATGGCTACACCTTC.